The clone carrying this T cell receptor beta chain was seen a single time. Its antigen is unidentified. This sample stems from a study of cytomegalovirus exposure and HLA in healthy donors. General study results and limits: With later analysis, a missense DCLRE1C variant became linked to TCR beta V- and J-gene trimming. In a later analysis, TCR association rates varied by HLA locus: DRB1 most, HLA-C fewest. Per a prior analysis, the majority of TCR beta V segments were productive roughly 87% or roughly 30% of the time.

PCR primers comprised 60 Vbeta and 13 Jbeta primers. TCRdb keeps only in-frame clones here, not all; method: immunoSEQ multiplex PCR. Among some 140,000 clones listed, around 81% were seen once. The CDR3 is made up of 15 amino acids. Germline V gene lookup returns CDR1 SGHRS and CDR2 YFSETQ. The ends lost 4 bases at V and 1 base at J; junction bases unmatched: 3. The source material was PBMCs. The rearrangement joins TRBV5-1 to TRBJ1-2; 11 nucleotides line up with TRBD1. This TCR was sampled from a woman aged 35 to 49 in good health and CMV-seropositive. Written as DNA, the CDR3 is TGCGCCAGCAGCAGGGGACAGGGGGGTAACTATGGCTACACCTTC. Its translation: CASSRGQGGNYGYTF.